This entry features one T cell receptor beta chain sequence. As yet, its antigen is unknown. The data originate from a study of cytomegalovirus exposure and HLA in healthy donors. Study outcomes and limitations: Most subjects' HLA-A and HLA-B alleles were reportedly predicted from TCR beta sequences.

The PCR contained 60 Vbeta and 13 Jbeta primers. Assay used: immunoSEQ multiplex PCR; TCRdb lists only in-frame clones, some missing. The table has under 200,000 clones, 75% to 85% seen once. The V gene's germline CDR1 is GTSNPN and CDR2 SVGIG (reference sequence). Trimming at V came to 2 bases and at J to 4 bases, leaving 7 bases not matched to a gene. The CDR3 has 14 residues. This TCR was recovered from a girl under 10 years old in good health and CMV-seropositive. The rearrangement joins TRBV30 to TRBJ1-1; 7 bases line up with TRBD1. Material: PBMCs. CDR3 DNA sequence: TGTGCCTGGAGTCCGCCCCCAGGGGGCACTGAAGCTTTCTTT. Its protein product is CAWSPPPGGTEAFF.